The sequence of this T cell receptor beta chain was determined in a study of tumor-infiltrating lymphocytes in primary liver carcinoma. The CDR3 loop spans 16 amino acids. Germline V gives CDR1 MNHEY, CDR2 SVGAGI. Starting material for RNA and DNA co-extraction consisted of about 17-32 mg of unsorted bulk tissue. Study-wide points: It was tumor-adjacent and tumor-blood pairs that overlapped less than tumor region pairs did.

The authors made TCR beta cDNA from about 500 ng total RNA with a constant-region primer. Three nested multiplex PCR rounds, a slightly modified ARM-PCR method, built the TCR beta libraries. The first two PCR rounds, roughly 11 cycles each, used TRBV1-TRBV30 forward primers and a C-beta reverse primer. TCRdb fed the multiplex PCR reads into MiXCR, producing one record per CDR3 protein. The sample yields fewer than 80,000 distinct CDR3 sequences, about three quarters seen once. Concerning this clonotype: The antigen is unknown. The germline gene is not matched at one end of the junction; a read error may be the cause.

The clonotype was recovered from a man aged 40-50 years with primary liver carcinoma and hepatitis B virus infection. Sequencing used tumor-adjacent normal liver tissue. The chain links TRBV6-5 to TRBJ2-2; TRBD2 agrees at 7 bases. DNA for the CDR3: TGTGCCAGCAGTTACAAAATGGCGGGAGCCACCGGGGAGCCGTTTTTT. This codes for CASSYKMAGATGEPFF.